This T cell receptor (beta chain) was sequenced in a study of regulatory T cells in long-lasting Graves disease. Arm-PCR of CDR3 regions and iRepertoire HTBI primers were the basis on which TCR beta libraries were built. In the authors' workflow: Identification across samples found 62 TRBV and about 15 TRBJ segments. From the multiplex PCR reads, TCRdb called clonotypes with MiXCR, one entry per CDR3 protein. The authors' filters were not applied to this entry. Altogether fewer than 450,000 distinct CDR3 sequences are present, 20% to 25% being singletons, with the ten largest covering around 26%. The time point: persistent/refractory GD, antithyroid drugs over 5 years with positive TRAb. PBMCs were the source of the RNA used for TCR sequencing. The specimen was peripheral blood mononuclear cells (PBMCs), collected when the disease was refractory, from a patient treated with antithyroid drugs. The receptor was derived from a female donor with Graves disease.

CDR3 bases: TGTGCCAGCAGTTTAAGTGGGAGTTCGAGGCAGCCCCAGCATTTT. Protein: CASSLSGSSRQPQHF. V gene TRBV12-3 or TRBV12-4 combines with J gene TRBJ1-5; D uncertain. V was trimmed by 2 bases and J by 7 bases, leaving 15 bases between them. The CDR3 totals 15 residues.